This TCR beta chain was sequenced during a study of PD-1 blockade in classical Hodgkin lymphoma. Study context: Once every 2 weeks, patients received intravenous nivolumab at 3 mg/kg. Study findings and constraints: Newly diagnosed patients were reported to exhibit reduced baseline TCR diversity relative to healthy donors.

Time point defined: cycle 4 day 1 (C4D1), after more than five weeks of nivolumab. All trial patients relapsed after autologous stem cell transplantation. This CDR3 is built from 13 residues. Trimming removed 1 base at V and 9 bases at J, with 14 bases between. From germline, CDR1 is GTSNPN and CDR2 SVGIG (reference sequence). Assay: immunoSEQ multiplex PCR; the TCRdb copy retains only in-frame clones and omits some. The sample holds about 64,000 clones, about 89% seen once. Details on this clone: Its antigen is still unknown.

The chain carries TRBV30 and TRBJ2-3; TRBD2 is a possible D gene (6 bases). The receptor's source is a human donor with classical Hodgkin lymphoma. This sample comprised peripheral blood mononuclear cells (PBMCs), obtained before the fourth cycle of nivolumab. The CDR3, as DNA: TGTGCCTGGAGTGGGTTTGGGGGAGGAACGCAGTATTTT. Protein sequence: CAWSGFGGGTQYF.